The 22 T cell receptor beta chains given below trace back to one sample, sequenced in a study of monozygotic twins with inflammatory bowel disease (dated by TCRdb to about 2019). Receptor libraries were prepared by 5' RACE. Data came from an Illumina HiSeq 2500. After reprocessing by TCRdb, each CDR3 protein sequence is one entry, and no DNA is given. This sample's table lists some 450,000 distinct CDR3 sequences. The biggest ten clones account for around 2.4% of the sample. Sequences were obtained from blood. The receptors were gathered from a human donor with ulcerative colitis or Crohn's disease, or a healthy co-twin of an affected twin (not recorded which).

The V and J genes are TRBV5-1 and TRBJ2-6; the TRBD1 assignment by TCRdb is unverifiable without DNA. This CDR3 is built from 14 residues. CDR1 and CDR2 (germline): SGHRS, YFSETQ. The CDR3 reads CASSGDTGANVLTF.

The V call is TRBV11-2, the J call TRBJ2-7; TCRdb gives TRBD1 as the D gene, but with no DNA this cannot be confirmed. The CDR3 is made up of 15 amino acids. CDR1 and CDR2 (germline): SGHAT, FQNNGV. CDR3 sequence: CASSLGGPRTDEQYF.

The chain uses TRBV7-2 and TRBJ1-1; checking the TCRdb D call of TRBD1 is not possible without DNA. This CDR3 has 15 amino acids. Looked up from germline, CDR1 is SGHTA and CDR2 is FQGNSA. The CDR3 here is CASSLLDTGGTEAFF. Full variable domain (remainder filled in from reference TRBV7-2 and TRBJ1-1): GAGVSQSPSNKVTEKGKDVELRCDPISGHTALYWYRQSLGQGLEFLIYFQGNSAPDKSGLPSDRFSAERTGGSVSTLTIQRTQQEDSAVYLCASSLLDTGGTEAFFGQGTRLTVV.

The chain is built from TRBV5-1 and TRBJ2-6; TCRdb returns TRBD2, unconfirmable since there is no DNA. The CDR3 runs to 18 residues. The germline V gene has CDR1 SGHRS and CDR2 YFSETQ. Here the CDR3 reads CASSLAGGTTLLANVLTF.

The V and J genes are TRBV29-1 and TRBJ2-7; the D call of TRBD2 rests on TCRdb alone, since no DNA is present to check it. This CDR3 has 12 amino acids. Germline V gene lookup returns CDR1 SQVTM and CDR2 ANQGSEA. Here the CDR3 reads CSSQEGLGEQYF.

The V call is TRBV5-6, the J call TRBJ2-3. The CDR3 covers 13 residues. CDR1 is SGHDT and CDR2 is YYEEEE in the germline V gene. The CDR3 is CASSLPYPDTQYF.

The chain combines TRBV29-1 with TRBJ1-3; TCRdb outputs TRBD1, but without DNA this stays unchecked. The CDR3 runs to 16 residues. Germline V gives CDR1 SQVTM, CDR2 ANQGSEA. The chain's CDR3 is CSVLELTGSGGNTIYF. Looking up the rest from reference TRBV29-1 and TRBJ1-3 gives the full variable domain: SAVISQKPSRDICQRGTSLTIQCQVDSQVTMMFWYRQQPGQSLTLIATANQGSEATYESGFVIDKFPISRPNLTFSTLTVSNMSPEDSSIYLCSVLELTGSGGNTIYFGEGSWLTVV.

The chain recombines TRBV6-1 with TRBJ2-6. Germline V CDR1 and CDR2: MNHNS, SASEGT. The CDR3 length is 15 residues. The CDR3 loop reads CASRVTGLGANVLTF.

This chain links TRBV20-1 with TRBJ2-2; absent DNA, TCRdb's TRBD1 call cannot be checked. The germline V gene has CDR1 DFQATT and CDR2 SNEGSKA (reference sequence). The CDR3 contains 18 residues. The CDR3 spells CSARDRDIHFQDGGELFF.

V and J are TRBV20-1 and TRBJ2-4; the TCRdb D gene call, TRBD1, has no DNA to confirm it. CDR1 is DFQATT and CDR2 is SNEGSKA in the germline V gene (reference sequence). This CDR3 comprises 13 residues. The CDR3 is CSSGGTAKNIQYF.

The chain has TRBV7-2 and TRBJ1-1. Germline lookup yields CDR1 SGHTA and CDR2 FQGNSA. CDR3 size: 14 residues. CDR3 sequence: CASRVRWGNTEAFF.

The gene calls are TRBV9 and TRBJ2-2; TCRdb calls TRBD1, which cannot be checked without DNA. The CDR3 totals 19 residues. Germline CDR1 is SGDLS and CDR2 is YYNGEE. The CDR3 loop is CASSSFSEQGVWSTGELFF.

V usage is TRBV19 and J usage is TRBJ1-5. The germline CDR1 and CDR2 sequences are LNHDA and SQIVND (reference sequence). CDR3 size: 13 residues. CDR3 in amino acids: CASSIGGGQPQHF. Supplemented by reference TRBV19 and TRBJ1-5, the full variable domain reads DGGITQSPKYLFRKEGQNVTLSCEQNLNHDAMYWYRQDPGQGLRLIYYSQIVNDFQKGDIAEGYSVSREKKESFPLTVTSAQKNPTAFYLCASSIGGGQPQHFGDGTRLSIL.

This sequence joins TRBV11-2 and TRBJ2-5; the TCRdb call, TRBD1, lacks DNA for checking. The CDR3 extends over 15 amino acids. Germline V gene sequence: CDR1 SGHAT, CDR2 FQNNGV. The CDR3 sequence: CASSHTGGIQETQYF.

The chain recombines TRBV10-3 with TRBJ2-5; the TCRdb call, TRBD2, lacks DNA for checking. This CDR3 comprises 19 residues. Germline CDR1 and CDR2: ENHRY and SYGVKD. The CDR3 sequence: CAISPSPGTSGEHQETQYF.

This sequence joins TRBV6-5 and TRBJ2-1; TCRdb indicates TRBD1, and absent DNA this call remains unverified. Per the germline V gene, CDR1 is MNHEY and CDR2 is SVGAGI. This CDR3 has 16 amino acids. The CDR3 sequence: CASSSIGGAGYNEQFF.

The V call is TRBV7-2, the J call TRBJ2-3; there is no DNA to check the TCRdb D call of TRBD1. The germline V gene has CDR1 SGHTA and CDR2 FQGNSA. The CDR3 length is 15 residues. CDR3 sequence reads: CASSSRWGPTDTQYF.

The V gene is TRBV12-3 or TRBV12-4, the J gene TRBJ2-7; with no DNA, the TCRdb D assignment of TRBD1 cannot be verified. This CDR3 is 14 amino acids long. CDR3: CASSLRGSIYEQYF.

The chain uses TRBV11-2 and TRBJ2-1; the D call from TCRdb, TRBD2, cannot be confirmed without DNA. CDR1 and CDR2 (germline): SGHAT, FQNNGV. CDR3 size: 15 residues. CDR3 in amino acids: CASSYGGPSYNEQFF.

This sequence joins TRBV12-3 or TRBV12-4 and TRBJ2-2; absent DNA, TCRdb's TRBD2 call cannot be checked. The length of the CDR3 is 18 residues. CDR3 protein: CASSFQRRGGNNTGELFF.

This chain links TRBV28 with TRBJ2-7; without DNA, the TCRdb call of TRBD1 cannot be checked. CDR1 and CDR2 from the germline V gene are MDHEN and SYDVKM. The CDR3 is 14 residues long. The CDR3 loop is CASSYGQGAVEQYF.

The chain is built from TRBV18 and TRBJ1-1. CDR1 is KGHSH and CDR2 is LQKENI in the germline V gene. This CDR3 spans 14 amino acids. The CDR3 reads CASSPSGRNTEAFF.